Below, one T cell receptor beta chain is given with its context. The antigen is not known. This entry is derived from a study of T-cell memory formation after mild COVID-19. Study background: TCR clusters largely stayed donor specific.

5'RACE with constant-segment primers yielded barcoded, UMI-tagged TCR alpha and TCR beta cDNA libraries. A single record per CDR3 protein comes from TCRdb applying MiXCR to the 5' RACE reads. The sample has approximately 500,000 distinct CDR3 sequences, more than 20% seen once. Study findings and constraints: CD4/CD8 balance characterized clones contracting day 15 to 85, and CD4+ skew characterized later expanders. Clones that contracted clustered mainly in CM and EM if CD4+ and in EMRA if CD8+.

Trimming cost V 5 bases and J 4 bases, with 18 bases left between them. This CDR3 spans 15 amino acids. The germline gives CDR1 DFQATT, CDR2 SNEGSKA (reference sequence). This receptor was taken from an adult woman who had mild COVID-19 (a few samples of this study predate the infection). Cell type and time point are not known. Sequences were obtained from PBMCs or a T cell subset sorted from them (not recorded which). The rearrangement links TRBV20-1 to TRBJ2-1; TRBD2 might be the D (6 bases). The CDR3 bases are TGCAGTGCTCTCCGGGGGACCCTACAGTACAATGAGCAGTTCTTC. Its protein is CSALRGTLQYNEQFF.